Below are 17 T cell receptor beta chains sequenced from a single sample in a study of T cell responses to AZD1222 COVID-19 vaccine. TCRdb's copy holds only in-frame clones and misses some; the assay was immunoSEQ multiplex PCR. The sample gives more than 100,000 clones, 87% of which show up once; about 1.5% is in the top ten. The sequencing here drew on peripheral blood, taken on day 0 of AZD1222 vaccination. The receptors stem from an adult in good health.

V gene TRBV6-5 combines with J gene TRBJ1-2, with a possible D match to TRBD1 (6 bases). V was pared by 2 bases and J by 7 bases, with 11 bases between. This CDR3 has 13 residues. The germline gives CDR1 MNHEY, CDR2 SVGAGI. The CDR3 nucleotides read TGTGCCAGCAGTTACCCCGCAGGGGTTGGCTACACCTTC. As protein: CASSYPAGVGYTF.

The rearrangement links TRBV14 to TRBJ2-7; 7 bases align to TRBD1. V gave up 4 bases and J gave up 6 bases; unmatched junction bases: 9. CDR3 length: 14 amino acids. CDR1 SGHDN and CDR2 FVKESK come from the germline V gene. The DNA for the CDR3 is TGTGCCAGCAGCCTGGGGACAGCGCTAATCGAGCAGTACTTC. As protein: CASSLGTALIEQYF.

This chain connects TRBV10-3 to TRBJ2-3, with D tentatively TRBD1 (6 bases). The V end was cut by 7 bases, the J end by 3 bases, with 14 bases between. In germline, CDR1 is ENHRY, CDR2 SYGVKD. CDR3 length: 14 residues. The CDR3 region is CAITPGAITDTQYF. CDR3 in DNA: TGTGCCATCACCCCAGGGGCGATAACAGATACGCAGTATTTT.

The V gene is TRBV10-3, the J gene TRBJ1-4; D is uncertain. Trimming shortened V by 3 bases and J by 4 bases, and 27 bases separated the two germline ends. CDR1 is ENHRY, CDR2 SYGVKD, per germline. This CDR3 comprises 20 residues. CDR3 in DNA: TGTGCCATCAGTGATTTTAACGACAAATTTACCCCCGGAGTTAATGAAAAACTGTTTTTT. This gives the protein CAISDFNDKFTPGVNEKLFF.

The chain links TRBV12-3 or TRBV12-4 to TRBJ2-5; maybe TRBD2 (5 bases). Trimming removed 8 bases from V and 4 bases from J, with 14 bases in between. The CDR3 is 13 residues long. The CDR3 bases are TGTGCCAGCGCGCCACGGGAAGCAGAGACCCAGTACTTC. It encodes CASAPREAETQYF.

The sample holds one count of this clone. V usage is TRBV5-1 and J usage is TRBJ1-5, with a tentative D call TRBD1 (5 bases). Trimming stripped 3 bases from V and 0 bases from J, with 13 bases between. Germline V gives CDR1 SGHRS, CDR2 YFSETQ. This CDR3 is built from 16 residues. The CDR3 loop is CASSSARVDSNQPQHF. The CDR3 DNA follows: TGCGCCAGCAGCTCGGCCAGGGTCGATAGCAATCAGCCCCAGCATTTT.

This clone was counted a single time. This chain joins TRBV5-4 and TRBJ2-1; TRBD1 aligns across 8 bases. Trimming removed 4 bases from V and 4 bases from J; junction bases left unmatched: 7. CDR3 size: 15 residues. Germline CDR1 and CDR2: SGHNT and YYREEE (reference sequence). The DNA for the CDR3 is TGTGCCAGCAGCAGGGACAGGACTTCTTACAATGAGCAGTTCTTC. Encoded protein: CASSRDRTSYNEQFF.

As regards this clone: The CDR3 end shows no conserved phenylalanine or tryptophan, and so a read error is likely. The DNA is omitted, as the CDR3 cannot be located on it reliably, and the CDR3 follows TCRdb's listing. This sequence joins TRBV9 and TRBJ2-7; no check of the table's D call, TRBD1, against the DNA was made. Germline assignment: CDR1 SGDLS and CDR2 YYNGEE. The CDR3 sequence runs 11 residues, both termini included. CDR3 sequence: CASSVEGTEYS.

The chain has TRBV9 and TRBJ2-3; tentatively, D is TRBD1 (6 bases). The CDR3 loop spans 14 amino acids. The germline V gene encodes CDR1 SGDLS and CDR2 YYNGEE. Trimming pared 3 bases from V and 3 bases from J, leaving 11 bases between. The CDR3 DNA reads TGTGCCAGCAGCGCCGGTACAGGGACAGATACGCAGTATTTT. Amino acids: CASSAGTGTDTQYF.

This clone appeared a few times. The genes are TRBV10-3 and TRBJ1-5; a possible D gene is TRBD1 (5 bases). Germline CDR1 ENHRY, CDR2 SYGVKD. This CDR3 has 16 amino acids. V was clipped by 0 bases and J by 6 bases, with 15 bases between them. CDR3 sequence: CAISESSGAAGQPQHF. DNA of the CDR3: TGTGCCATCAGTGAGTCTTCCGGGGCGGCAGGTCAGCCCCAGCATTTT.

The V gene is TRBV5-1, the J gene TRBJ2-5, with 9 positions matching TRBD2. This CDR3 comprises 16 residues. With 0 bases clipped from V and 5 bases from J, the junction kept 8 bases outside the gene matches. Germline CDR1 reads SGHRS; CDR2 reads YFSETQ. The CDR3 DNA is TGCGCCAGCAGCTTGGCGGGCGGGGGGGCCCAGGAGACCCAGTACTTC. Translation gives CASSLAGGGAQETQYF.

The chain recombines TRBV27 with TRBJ1-5; tentatively, D is TRBD1 (6 bases). The V gene lost 4 bases and the J gene lost 0 bases, with 10 bases spanning the gap. From germline, CDR1 is MNHEY and CDR2 SMNVEV (reference sequence). The length of the CDR3 is 15 residues. CDR3 coding DNA: TGTGCCAGCAGTTACAGAGGGGGTAGCAATCAGCCCCAGCATTTT. Its protein product is CASSYRGGSNQPQHF.

The CDR3 nucleotides read TGTGCCAGTAGTGCGAGACAGGGAAATTTTCGCAATGAGCAGTTCTTC. Translation: CASSARQGNFRNEQFF. The chain links TRBV19 to TRBJ2-1; 7 bases are a match to TRBD1. V lost 5 bases to trimming and J lost 6 bases; unmatched junction nucleotides: 13. This CDR3 comprises 16 residues. Germline CDR1 reads LNHDA; CDR2 reads SQIVND (reference sequence). The full variable domain, rest sourced from reference TRBV19 and TRBJ2-1, is DGGITQSPKYLFRKEGQNVTLSCEQNLNHDAMYWYRQDPGQGLRLIYYSQIVNDFQKGDIAEGYSVSREKKESFPLTVTSAQKNPTAFYLCASSARQGNFRNEQFFGPGTRLTVL.

In this sample, this clone turned up a few times. The chain couples TRBV2 to TRBJ2-2, with 10 bases aligning to TRBD2. Germline CDR1 and CDR2: SNHLY and FYNNEI. The CDR3 length is 19 residues. V trimming: 8 bases; J trimming: 4 bases; junction bases outside the gene matches: 19. The CDR3 bases are TGTGCCAGCCTCAGGAGAAGAGCGGGGGGGCCTCAGGGCACCGGGGAGCTGTTTTTT. The encoded protein is CASLRRRAGGPQGTGELFF.

The rearrangement joins TRBV11-2 to TRBJ2-2; TRBD2 might be the D (7 bases). Deletions cut 5 bases from V and 6 bases from J, with 16 bases between. The germline gives CDR1 SGHAT, CDR2 FQNNGV. This CDR3 contains 15 residues. CDR3 region: CASSPPSGGPGELFF. The CDR3 DNA follows: TGTGCCAGCAGCCCGCCTTCGGGGGGCCCCGGGGAGCTGTTTTTT.

The chain links TRBV4-3 to TRBJ2-7; 10 positions match TRBD1. This CDR3 has 15 amino acids. Germline CDR1 LGHNA, CDR2 YSLEER. With 4 bases clipped from V and 2 bases from J, the junction kept 5 bases outside the gene matches. The CDR3, as DNA: TGCGCCAGCAGCCGCCTGACAGGGGGCCCCTACGAGCAGTACTTC. Its protein is CASSRLTGGPYEQYF.

V gene TRBV14 combines with J gene TRBJ2-2; no clear D. This CDR3 spans 10 amino acids. Germline values: CDR1 SGHDN, CDR2 FVKESK. V was clipped by 8 bases and J by 7 bases, with 5 bases between them. The CDR3 nucleotides are TGTGCCAGCCACCACGGGGAGCTGTTTTTT. Translated: CASHHGELFF.